This TCR beta chain comes out of a study of monozygotic twins with cystic fibrosis (dated by TCRdb to about 2021). Regarding the research as a whole: Barcoded libraries were prepared with roughly 14 PCR cycles from about 3.2 micrograms of fragmented DNA. The study compared TCR beta repertoires within and between 16 monozygotic twin pairs with cystic fibrosis to assess genetic influence on V and J gene usage. Ten female and six male twin pairs, aged roughly 2.0 to 40 years (median approximately 9.5 years) and mostly children and adolescents, were included in the cohort. Twins were ranked among around 1,000 cohort participants for weight-for-height and FEVPerc (FEV1 disease centile) at the day of blood sampling. Data for three of the twin pairs had been reported earlier in a different context. What the research found in general, with its limitations: The cohort was small, and the number of shared CDR3s showed no association with age, concordance or disease severity. The greatest similarity to the co-twin was observed for V gene usage in 13 of 16 pairs and for J usage in 8 of 16 pairs, which suggested genetic constraints. Monozygotic CF twin pairs shared significantly more nucleotide-identical clonotypes within each pair than unrelated CF individuals shared with one another (P = 0.000026, Mann-Whitney). Simpson clonality was generally low (median 0.0095), which suggests a naive-dominated repertoire, and clonality was higher in the most severely affected patients.

The twin pairs came from the European Cystic Fibrosis Twin and Sibling Study Cohort, a cohort that recruited patients from roughly 160 CF clinics across 14 European countries. Zygosity and CFTR genotype were verified in-house, with zygosity tested by multiplex PCR of nine short tandem repeat loci. Peripheral blood was sampled from each twin, with clinical parameters recorded on the day of blood sampling. Genomic DNA was isolated from peripheral blood cells with phenol/chloroform and kept in TE buffer at 4 degrees C. This clone appeared once. The antigen it recognizes is unknown. The record has no base qualities; no much larger clone is one base away. Between the V and J ends, shortened by 7 bases and 8 bases respectively, the junction contains 11 bases. The germline V gene (reference sequence) yields DFQATT for CDR1 and SNEGSKA for CDR2. The CDR3 runs 10 residues from the cysteine to the phenylalanine. Only the CDR3 portion is preserved as DNA: 30 bases, with reading frame beginning at the first base.

TCR beta CDR3 regions were amplified by multiplex PCR with the immunoSEQ immune profiling system according to the manufacturer's instructions. An Illumina NextSeq system was used to carry out the sequencing. The published analysis was carried out like this. Sequence data were processed on the immunoSEQ Analyzer platform, and clonality was calculated as the square root of Simpson's index of productive rearrangements. Similarity in V and J usage was measured by Jensen-Shannon distance, and OLGA was used to compute CDR3 generation probabilities. The researchers looked up shared CDR3 sequences in the immuneACCESS database (August 2020) and in VDJdb (December 2020). TCRdb provides this immuneACCESS table in a form limited to in-frame rearrangements. Some clones are lacking; in checked studies, under half of them reflect an unresolved V gene, and why the rest are absent is not known. The DNA was the basis for D and trimming; V, J and clone size are from that table. Across this sample there are 30,000 to 35,000 clones, with roughly 96% seen only once. The ten largest clonotypes hold 0.15% to 0.2% of the sample.

Recombination linked TRBV20-1 to TRBJ1-1; tentative D gene TRBD1, with 6 bases matching. The clonotype originates from a girl aged 2 to 10 with cystic fibrosis. Material: blood. The nucleotide sequence reads TGCAGTGGGAGACAGGACGAAGCTTTCTTT. Its amino acids are CSGRQDEAFF.